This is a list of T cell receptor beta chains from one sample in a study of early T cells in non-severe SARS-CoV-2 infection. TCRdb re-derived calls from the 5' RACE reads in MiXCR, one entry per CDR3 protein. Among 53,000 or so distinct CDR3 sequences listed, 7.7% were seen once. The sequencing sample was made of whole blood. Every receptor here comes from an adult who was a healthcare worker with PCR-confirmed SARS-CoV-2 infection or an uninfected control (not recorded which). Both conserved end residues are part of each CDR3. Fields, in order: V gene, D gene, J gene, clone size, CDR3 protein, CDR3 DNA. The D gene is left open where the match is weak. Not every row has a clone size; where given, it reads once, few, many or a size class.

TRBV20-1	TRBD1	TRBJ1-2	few	CSALQGPTYGYTF	TGCAGCGCACTACAGGGGCCCACCTATGGCTACACCTTC
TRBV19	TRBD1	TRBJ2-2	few	CASSARQGGTGELFF	TGTGCCAGTAGTGCGAGACAGGGGGGCACCGGGGAGCTGTTTTTT
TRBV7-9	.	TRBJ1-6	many	CASSHNREGSPLHF	TGTGCCAGCAGCCATAACAGGGAAGGTTCACCCCTCCACTTT
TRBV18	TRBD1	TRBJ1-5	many	CASHPGQGSSQPQHF	TGTGCCAGCCACCCCGGACAGGGAAGCAGTCAGCCCCAGCATTTT
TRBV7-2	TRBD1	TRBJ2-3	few	CASSSTGTGTDTQYF	TGTGCCAGCAGCTCAACCGGGACAGGGACAGATACGCAGTATTTT
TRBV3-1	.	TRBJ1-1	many	CASSQGWAGTNTEAFF	TGTGCCAGCAGCCAAGGGTGGGCGGGAACGAACACTGAAGCTTTCTTT
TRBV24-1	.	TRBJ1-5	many	CATSEHKNQPQHF	TGTGCCACCAGTGAACACAAGAATCAGCCCCAGCATTTT
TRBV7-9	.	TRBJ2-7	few	CASSLASGGTYEQYF	TGTGCCAGCAGCTTAGCCTCCGGGGGAACCTACGAGCAGTACTTC
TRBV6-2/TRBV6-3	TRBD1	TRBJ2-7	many	CASSRRGTGVEQYF	TGTGCCAGCAGTAGACGTGGGACAGGGGTCGAGCAGTACTTC
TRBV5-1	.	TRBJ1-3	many	CASSPTAISGNTIYF	TGCGCCAGCAGCCCGACAGCAATCTCTGGAAACACCATATATTTT
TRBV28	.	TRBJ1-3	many	CASSLGNTIYF	TGTGCCAGCAGTCTTGGAAACACCATATATTTT
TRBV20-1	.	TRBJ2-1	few	CSAKSGRQPLRNEQFF	TGCAGTGCTAAGTCCGGGCGACAGCCTCTCCGAAATGAGCAGTTCTTC
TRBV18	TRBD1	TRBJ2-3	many	CASSPLPTGPLTDTQYF	TGTGCCAGCTCACCCCTTCCGACAGGGCCGTTGACAGATACGCAGTATTTT
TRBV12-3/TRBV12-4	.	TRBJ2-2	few	CASSLPQGMYTGELFF	TGTGCCAGCAGTTTGCCGCAGGGGATGTACACCGGGGAGCTGTTTTTT
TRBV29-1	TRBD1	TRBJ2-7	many	CSVEGGVGQDYEQYF	TGCAGCGTTGAAGGGGGCGTGGGACAGGACTACGAGCAGTACTTC
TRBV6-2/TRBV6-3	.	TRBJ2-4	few	CASSYGGGRLYF	TGTGCCAGCAGTTACGGGGGCGGACGTTTGTACTTC
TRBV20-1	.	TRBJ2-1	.	CSAGWDSKSNEQFF	TGCAGTGCTGGCTGGGACTCGAAGTCCAATGAGCAGTTCTTC
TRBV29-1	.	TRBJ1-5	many	CSVADGLIGNQPQHF	TGCAGCGTAGCGGACGGACTCATTGGCAATCAGCCCCAGCATTTT
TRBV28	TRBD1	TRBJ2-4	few	CASSLFGKKQGAAKNIQYF	TGTGCCAGCAGTTTATTCGGAAAAAAACAGGGGGCGGCCAAAAACATTCAGTACTTC
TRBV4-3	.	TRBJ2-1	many	CASSQLGRNNEQFF	TGCGCCAGCAGCCAACTAGGACGGAACAATGAGCAGTTCTTC
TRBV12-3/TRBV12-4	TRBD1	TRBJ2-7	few	CASSFQGAYEQYF	TGTGCCAGCAGTTTCCAGGGGGCCTACGAGCAGTACTTC
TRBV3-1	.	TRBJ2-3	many	CASSQSTDTQYF	TGTGCCAGCAGCCAAAGCACAGATACGCAGTATTTT
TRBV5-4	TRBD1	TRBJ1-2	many	CASNPGTGRNYGYTF	TGTGCCAGCAATCCCGGGACAGGGAGGAACTATGGCTACACCTTC
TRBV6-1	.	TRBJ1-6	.	CASGSRDNNSPLHF	TGTGCCAGCGGGAGCCGGGACAATAATTCACCCCTCCACTTT
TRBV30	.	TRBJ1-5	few	CAWSGGSGNQPQHF	TGTGCCTGGAGTGGGGGCTCGGGCAATCAGCCCCAGCATTTT
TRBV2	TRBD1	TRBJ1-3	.	CASSKDRARGGNTIYF	TGTGCCAGCAGTAAAGACAGGGCCCGAGGTGGAAACACCATATATTTT
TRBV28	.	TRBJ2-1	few	CASRLNRISSYNEQFF	TGTGCCAGCAGATTAAACAGGATCAGCTCCTACAATGAGCAGTTCTTC
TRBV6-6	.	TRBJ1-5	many	CASSYSSRNQPQHF	TGTGCCAGCAGTTACTCGAGCAGGAATCAGCCCCAGCATTTT
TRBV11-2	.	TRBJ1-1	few	CASRRLTGTEAFF	TGTGCCAGCAGACGACTAACAGGGACTGAAGCTTTCTTT
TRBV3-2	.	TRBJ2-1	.	CASTEAGGINNEQFF	TGTGCCAGCACCGAAGCGGGGGGCATTAACAATGAGCAGTTCTTC
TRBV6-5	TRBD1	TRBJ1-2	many	CASRTTGTGGYGYTF	TGTGCCAGCAGAACCACCGGGACAGGGGGCTATGGCTACACCTTC
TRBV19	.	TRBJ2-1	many	CASSRRAEIYNEQFF	TGTGCCAGCTCCAGGCGGGCTGAAATCTACAATGAGCAGTTCTTC
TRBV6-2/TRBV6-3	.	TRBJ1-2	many	CASSYGSTNYGYTF	TGTGCCAGCAGTTACGGCTCTACTAACTATGGCTACACCTTC
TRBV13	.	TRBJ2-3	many	CASSLRETDTQYF	TGTGCCAGCAGCTTAAGGGAGACAGATACGCAGTATTTT
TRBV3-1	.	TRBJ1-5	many	CASSQDRGDRQPQHF	TGTGCCAGCAGCCAAGATAGAGGGGATAGACAGCCCCAGCATTTT
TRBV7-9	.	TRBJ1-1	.	CASTQPRQNTEAFF	TGTGCCAGCACCCAACCCAGACAGAACACTGAAGCTTTCTTT
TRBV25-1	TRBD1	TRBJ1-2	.	CASGDRGAYTF	TGTGCCAGCGGTGACAGGGGAGCCTACACCTTC
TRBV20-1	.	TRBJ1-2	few	CSARGRAYYGYTF	TGCAGTGCTAGGGGCCGGGCCTACTATGGCTACACCTTC